This T cell receptor beta chain was found in a study of blood T cell repertoires in COVID-19. The overall study: Acute-phase and convalescent COVID-19 samples originated in the United States, Italy and Spain.

The age range of participants was 18 to 89 years, with residence in about two dozen US areas. The method was immunoSEQ multiplex PCR; TCRdb's version includes in-frame clones alone and lacks a portion of them. The table lists fewer than 400,000 clones, roughly nine tenths of them singletons. Germline assignment: CDR1 MNHEY and CDR2 SVGAGI. The CDR3 has 13 residues. Trimming took 7 bases from V and 5 from J, leaving 14 bases between them. V gene TRBV6-5 combines with J gene TRBJ1-2; no clear D gene. The sequencing sample was made of PBMCs or T cells enriched from blood (not recorded which). This TCR came from a woman aged 30 to 39 who had been exposed to COVID-19. The DNA of the CDR3 is TGTGCCAGCACAGGCAGGATCCTTTATGGCTACACCTTC. Amino acids: CASTGRILYGYTF.